Listed below are T cell receptor beta chains from one sample, sequenced in a study of shared T cell receptors in the human thymus. The protocol was immunoSEQ multiplex PCR, while the TCRdb copy is restricted to in-frame clones and leaves out a portion. Of hundreds of thousands of clones in the sample, about 87% are singletons; the top ten hold about 0.0094%. The same data also went into a second study, on human thymus T cells.

Sequenced input: thymocytes. The receptors originated from a boy in the first two years of life with a congenital heart defect. Each CDR3 is given with its conserved first and last residue. The D gene is left open where the match is weak. Clone sizes are given selectively: once, few, many, or a class where the clone is expanded.

J: TRBJ2-7
V: TRBV5-6
size: once
D: TRBD2
CDR3: CASSLGLLAGENEQYF
DNA: TGTGCCAGCAGCTTGGGATTACTAGCGGGAGAGAACGAGCAGTACTTC

J: TRBJ2-7
V: TRBV28
size: NA
D: TRBD2
CDR3: CASSSQGGLVVAGGRLVNEQYF
DNA: TGTGCCAGCAGTTCCCAGGGGGGGTTGGTAGTAGCGGGAGGGCGTTTGGTTAACGAGCAGTACTTC

J: TRBJ1-1
V: TRBV27
size: NA
D: NA
CDR3: CASSLRTRLQPHLTEAFF
DNA: TGTGCCAGCAGTTTAAGAACTAGGTTGCAGCCACATTTAACTGAAGCTTTCTTT

J: TRBJ2-7
V: TRBV30
size: NA
D: NA
CDR3: CAWSAPTQGQFYEQYF
DNA: TGTGCCTGGAGTGCCCCAACCCAAGGACAGTTCTACGAGCAGTACTTC

J: TRBJ2-2
V: TRBV30
size: NA
D: TRBD2
CDR3: CAGTTSGRPGAGELFF
DNA: TGTGCCGGGACAACTAGCGGGAGACCTGGGGCCGGGGAGCTGTTTTTT

J: TRBJ2-1
V: TRBV4-3
size: NA
D: NA
CDR3: CASSQDVSGLKWNEQFF
DNA: TGCGCCAGCAGCCAAGATGTTAGCGGACTCAAATGGAATGAGCAGTTCTTC

J: TRBJ2-2
V: TRBV13
size: few
D: TRBD1
CDR3: CASSSRGTGSTGELFF
DNA: TGTGCCAGCAGCTCCCGCGGGACAGGGTCAACCGGGGAGCTGTTTTTT

J: TRBJ2-1
V: TRBV28
size: NA
D: TRBD2
CDR3: CASSFRTSVHNEQFF
DNA: TGTGCCAGCAGTTTTAGGACTAGCGTCCACAATGAGCAGTTCTTC

J: TRBJ1-2
V: TRBV28
size: once
D: NA
CDR3: CASSLSRGRSYTF
DNA: TGTGCCAGCAGTTTATCGCGGGGGAGGAGCTACACCTTC

J: TRBJ2-6
V: TRBV18
size: NA
D: NA
CDR3: CASSHAGCGANVLTF
DNA: TGTGCCAGCTCACATGCAGGGTGTGGGGCCAACGTCCTGACTTTC

J: TRBJ1-1
V: TRBV9
size: NA
D: NA
CDR3: CASSEGLMNTEAFF
DNA: TGTGCCAGCAGCGAGGGACTTATGAACACTGAAGCTTTCTTT

J: TRBJ2-7
V: TRBV7-2
size: NA
D: NA
CDR3: CASSLDFWQGGQYF
DNA: TGTGCCAGCAGCTTAGATTTTTGGCAGGGGGGACAGTACTTC

J: TRBJ2-1
V: TRBV4-3
size: NA
D: TRBD2
CDR3: CASSQEIGTRTNEQFF
DNA: TGCGCCAGCAGCCAAGAAATCGGGACTAGAACCAATGAGCAGTTCTTC

J: TRBJ1-3
V: TRBV15
size: NA
D: NA
CDR3: CATSSLTGSSGNTIYF
DNA: TGTGCCACCAGCAGTCTGACAGGCAGCTCTGGAAACACCATATATTTT

J: TRBJ1-1
V: TRBV5-5
size: NA
D: TRBD1
CDR3: CASSLVWDRALNTEAFF
DNA: TGTGCCAGCAGCTTGGTGTGGGACAGGGCTTTGAACACTGAAGCTTTCTTT

J: TRBJ1-1
V: TRBV7-9
size: few
D: NA
CDR3: CASSFMNTEAFF
DNA: TGTGCCAGCAGCTTCATGAACACTGAAGCTTTCTTT

J: TRBJ1-2
V: TRBV9
size: once
D: TRBD1
CDR3: CASSVRPTGGDVYGYTF
DNA: TGTGCCAGCAGCGTACGGCCCACAGGGGGAGACGTCTATGGCTACACCTTC

J: TRBJ2-7
V: TRBV29-1
size: NA
D: NA
CDR3: CSVTDSSYEQYF
DNA: TGCAGCGTGACAGACAGCTCCTACGAGCAGTACTTC

J: TRBJ2-1
V: TRBV14
size: once
D: NA
CDR3: CASSQEDYPRWGLNEQFF
DNA: TGTGCCAGCAGCCAAGAGGACTACCCAAGGTGGGGCCTCAATGAGCAGTTCTTC

J: TRBJ1-1
V: TRBV5-4
size: once
D: NA
CDR3: CASSWLGGITEAFF
DNA: TGTGCCAGCAGCTGGCTTGGGGGCATCACTGAAGCTTTCTTT

J: TRBJ2-1
V: TRBV7-3
size: NA
D: NA
CDR3: CASSFWSLNEQFF
DNA: TGTGCCAGCAGCTTTTGGAGCCTAAATGAGCAGTTCTTC

J: TRBJ2-7
V: TRBV5-6
size: few
D: TRBD1
CDR3: CASSGGQESSYEQYF
DNA: TGTGCCAGCAGCGGGGGACAGGAGAGCTCCTACGAGCAGTACTTC